The 32 T cell receptor beta chains below all came from one sample that was sequenced in a study of cytomegalovirus exposure and HLA in healthy donors. Both 60 Vbeta primers and 13 Jbeta primers went into the PCR. Sequencing used immunoSEQ multiplex PCR; TCRdb keeps in-frame clones, though not all of them. This table holds about 110,000 clones, roughly 82% found once. Material for sequencing was PBMCs. These receptor sequences come from a male donor in good health and CMV-seropositive.

This sequence joins TRBV4-2 and TRBJ2-5, with a weak D call TRBD2 (6 bases). Germline V gene lookup returns CDR1 LGHNA and CDR2 YNFKEQ. The V and J ends lost 3 bases and 10 bases respectively, with 24 bases between them. The CDR3 totals 16 residues. The CDR3: CASSQLGEAAPPGQYF. DNA of the CDR3: TGTGCCAGCAGCCAGTTGGGGGAGGCAGCCCCACCCGGCCAGTACTTC.

The gene calls are TRBV6-5 and TRBJ2-7; TRBD2 matches 8 bases. The junction had 5 bases not matched to a gene; V was cut back by 5 bases and J by 2 bases. This CDR3 comprises 14 residues. Germline V gives CDR1 MNHEY, CDR2 SVGAGI. As DNA, the CDR3 is TGTGCCAGCAGTGTTAGCGGGATGGCCTACGAGCAGTACTTC. This encodes CASSVSGMAYEQYF.

The chain carries TRBV20-1 and TRBJ1-1; TRBD1 agrees at 9 bases. J was trimmed by 7 bases and V by 7 bases; bases with no gene match: 4. Germline loops: CDR1 DFQATT, CDR2 SNEGSKA (reference sequence). This CDR3 comprises 11 residues. In DNA form, the CDR3 reads TGCAGTGTCCGACAGGGGGGTGAAGCTTTCTTT. Its translation: CSVRQGGEAFF.

This chain connects TRBV10-3 to TRBJ2-7; TRBD1 is a possible D gene (6 bases). CDR1 is ENHRY and CDR2 is SYGVKD in the germline V gene. V shed 4 bases and J shed 1 base, with 14 bases lying between them. The CDR3 covers 15 residues. The CDR3 region has the DNA TGTGCCATCAGTGTCACAGGGCCCGAGTCCTACGAGCAGTACTTC. This codes for CAISVTGPESYEQYF.

The chain recombines TRBV6-4 with TRBJ2-7; D possibly corresponds to TRBD1 (5 bases). CDR3 size: 16 residues. The germline V gene encodes CDR1 MRHNA and CDR2 SNTAGT. V was cut by 4 bases and J by 0 bases, with 16 bases left in between. The CDR3 DNA sequence: TGTGCCAGCAGTGTAAGGGCAGGGTCGAGCTCCTACGAGCAGTACTTC. Its translation is CASSVRAGSSSYEQYF.

This clone has a handful of counts. CDR3: CATSRVAGQGLLTQHF. CDR3 DNA: TGTGCCACCAGCAGAGTTGCGGGACAGGGGTTGTTGACCCAGCATTTT. The V gene is TRBV15, the J gene TRBJ1-5; 10 positions match TRBD1. V trimming: 1 base; J trimming: 11 bases; junction bases outside the gene matches: 11. Germline assignment: CDR1 LNHNV and CDR2 YYDKDF (reference sequence). The CDR3 loop spans 16 amino acids.

This sequence joins TRBV7-2 and TRBJ1-5; unclear D gene. The V gene's germline CDR1 is SGHTA and CDR2 FQGNSA. The germline V and J ends were trimmed by 0 bases and 4 bases, with 10 bases remaining between them. This CDR3 is 15 amino acids long. The CDR3 spells CASSLAAMKNQPQHF. CDR3 DNA: TGTGCCAGCAGCTTAGCGGCCATGAAAAATCAGCCCCAGCATTTT.

This chain connects TRBV27 to TRBJ1-1; 8 bases agree with TRBD1. CDR1 is MNHEY and CDR2 is SMNVEV in the germline V gene (reference sequence). The CDR3 contains 13 residues. Trimming cost V 3 bases and J 7 bases; bases outside gene matches: 4. The CDR3 loop is CASSFIGQGEAFF. The CDR3 coding sequence is TGTGCCAGCAGTTTCATCGGACAGGGTGAAGCTTTCTTT.

This clone was detected a few times. The chain recombines TRBV29-1 with TRBJ1-2, with TRBD1 as a possible D gene (6 bases). V was cut by 7 bases and J by 5 bases, with 20 bases left in between. The V gene's germline CDR1 is SQVTM and CDR2 ANQGSEA. The CDR3 runs 14 residues. The CDR3 spells CSANSGGQDYGYTF. As DNA, the CDR3 is TGCAGCGCCAACAGCGGGGGGCAGGATTATGGCTACACCTTC.

J is TRBJ1-2 and V is TRBV5-1; a possible D gene is TRBD1 (5 bases). The CDR3 spans 13 residues. Trimming removed 5 bases from V and 5 bases from J, with 13 bases in between. From germline, CDR1 is SGHRS and CDR2 YFSETQ. Here the CDR3 reads CASSGGTEYGYTF. The CDR3, as DNA: TGCGCCAGCAGTGGCGGGACGGAGTATGGCTACACCTTC.

This clone has a handful of counts. The rearrangement joins TRBV18 to TRBJ1-4; 8 nucleotides match TRBD1. V trimming: 10 bases; J trimming: 7 bases; junction bases outside the gene matches: 8. This CDR3 contains 13 residues. Germline V CDR1 and CDR2: KGHSH, LQKENI. The CDR3 loop is CATRGQGAEKLFF. CDR3 DNA: TGTGCCACACGCGGACAGGGCGCTGAAAAACTGTTTTTT. The whole variable domain, remainder taken from reference TRBV18 and TRBJ1-4, is NAGVMQNPRHLVRRRGQEARLRCSPMKGHSHVYWYRQLPEEGLKFMVYLQKENIIDESGMPKERFSAEFPKEGPSILRIQQVVRGDSAAYFCATRGQGAEKLFFGSGTQLSVL.

The rearrangement links TRBV19 to TRBJ1-2; 7 nucleotides agree with TRBD1. J was trimmed by 1 base and V by 4 bases; bases with no gene match: 6. The CDR3 length is 15 residues. Germline values: CDR1 LNHDA, CDR2 SQIVND (reference sequence). The CDR3 sequence: CASSTGQRLNYGYTF. As DNA, the CDR3 is TGTGCCAGTAGTACGGGACAGCGACTTAACTATGGCTACACCTTC.

The V gene is TRBV6-5, the J gene TRBJ1-5, with D perhaps TRBD1 (5 bases). The length of the CDR3 is 15 residues. Germline CDR1 is MNHEY and CDR2 is SVGAGI. Trimming stripped 0 bases from V and 1 base from J, with 7 bases between. CDR3 sequence reads: CASSYSSGSNQPQHF. CDR3 nucleotide sequence: TGTGCCAGCAGTTACTCTTCAGGGAGCAATCAGCCCCAGCATTTT.

This clone was counted only a few times. The chain is built from TRBV28 and TRBJ2-3; D gene ambiguous. V was clipped by 4 bases and J by 1 base, with 12 bases between them. Germline CDR1 is MDHEN and CDR2 is SYDVKM. This CDR3 has 15 residues. In nucleotides, the CDR3 is TGTGCCAGCAGTTCGTTTGTTGTTGGCACAGATACGCAGTATTTT. Its protein product is CASSSFVVGTDTQYF.

There are a few counts of this clone. The chain joins TRBV15 to TRBJ1-3; perhaps TRBD1 as D (5 bases). Trimming stripped 0 bases from V and 4 bases from J, with 19 bases between. Looked up from germline, CDR1 is LNHNV and CDR2 is YYDKDF (reference sequence). This CDR3 has 18 amino acids. CDR3 DNA: TGTGCCACCAGCAGAGATTATGGGGGGGTATACTCGGGAAACACCATATATTTT. As protein: CATSRDYGGVYSGNTIYF.

The rearrangement uses TRBV12-5 and TRBJ1-1; D gene unclear. V was pared by 7 bases and J by 6 bases, with 9 bases between. This CDR3 spans 11 amino acids. Germline CDR1 is LGHNT and CDR2 is FRNRAP. The CDR3 here is CASEPGAEAFF. The CDR3 nucleotides are TGTGCTAGTGAACCGGGAGCTGAAGCTTTCTTT.

Here the CDR3 reads CASSQEWTGSYEQYF. CDR3 in DNA: TGCGCCAGCAGCCAAGAGTGGACAGGGTCCTACGAGCAGTACTTC. The rearrangement joins TRBV4-3 to TRBJ2-7, with 8 bases identical to TRBD1. There are 15 residues in the CDR3. Germline trimming cut 0 bases from V and 1 base from J; bases unmatched to any gene: 2. The germline V gene has CDR1 LGHNA and CDR2 YSLEER.

The chain employs TRBV28 and TRBJ2-2, with 7 bases that match TRBD2. The CDR3 spans 16 residues. Looked up from germline, CDR1 is MDHEN and CDR2 is SYDVKM. The ends lost 1 base at V and 4 bases at J; junction bases unmatched: 6. DNA of the CDR3: TGTGCCAGCAGTTTATCCCTACCGGGAGGCACCGGGGAGCTGTTTTTT. Translated, it gives CASSLSLPGGTGELFF.

With regard to this clone: An end of the junction differs from the germline gene, which may be a read error. This chain uses TRBV9 with TRBJ2-1; TRBD2 matches 14 bases. CDR1 SGDLS and CDR2 YYNGEE come from the germline V gene. This CDR3 is built from 13 residues. The CDR3 loop is CASSVGLAGGPIF. Here the CDR3 DNA reads TGTGCCAGCAGCGTAGGACTAGCGGGAGGGCCTATCTTC.

This clone is a singleton in its sample. CDR3 region: CSVEGTGDYNEQFF. CDR3 DNA: TGCAGCGTTGAAGGGACAGGGGACTACAATGAGCAGTTCTTC. The chain carries TRBV29-1 and TRBJ2-1; TRBD1 matches 9 bases. Trimming took 1 base from V and 3 from J; bases not matched to a gene: 1. Germline lookup yields CDR1 SQVTM and CDR2 ANQGSEA. This CDR3 is 14 amino acids long.

Here the CDR3 DNA reads TGTGCCAGCAGCGTTGGGAGTACCCGAGGAGATACGCAGTATTTT. Encoded protein: CASSVGSTRGDTQYF. The chain uses TRBV9 and TRBJ2-3, with D possibly matching TRBD2 (5 bases). Trimming took off 2 bases at V and 5 bases at J, with 15 bases between the two ends. The length of the CDR3 is 15 residues. Germline V gene lookup returns CDR1 SGDLS and CDR2 YYNGEE.

The chain uses TRBV5-5 and TRBJ1-1; D is perhaps TRBD1 (5 bases). V dropped 4 bases and J dropped 7 bases, with 8 bases sitting between them. CDR3 length: 11 amino acids. Germline loops: CDR1 SGHKS, CDR2 YYEKEE (reference sequence). CDR3 loop: CASSGTGEAFF. The CDR3 DNA is TGTGCCAGCAGCGGCACAGGTGAAGCTTTCTTT.

The V and J genes are TRBV5-1 and TRBJ1-2, with TRBD1 as a possible D gene (5 bases). The germline V gene encodes CDR1 SGHRS and CDR2 YFSETQ. This CDR3 has 14 residues. V was trimmed by 0 bases and J by 4 bases, leaving 10 bases between them. This CDR3 is CASSLEGRAYGYTF. The CDR3 DNA is TGCGCCAGCAGCTTGGAAGGCAGGGCCTATGGCTACACCTTC.

The chain uses TRBV27 and TRBJ2-7, with D uncertain. The CDR3 is 16 amino acids. The germline V gene has CDR1 MNHEY and CDR2 SMNVEV (reference sequence). V lost 0 bases and J 3 bases, leaving 15 bases between the germline ends. Written as DNA, the CDR3 is TGTGCCAGCAGTTTATCATTGAGCCATCTAGTCTACGAGCAGTACTTC. Its protein product is CASSLSLSHLVYEQYF.

The chain recombines TRBV27 with TRBJ1-1, with D possibly being TRBD1 (5 bases). Germline values: CDR1 MNHEY, CDR2 SMNVEV (reference sequence). The CDR3 has 16 residues. V was cut by 7 bases and J by 10 bases, with 28 bases left in between. CDR3 in DNA: TGTGCCAGCATTCTCGGGGGGGAGACGAATGACATTAGAGCTTTCTTT. Translation: CASILGGETNDIRAFF.

The chain combines TRBV6-5 with TRBJ2-7; D is unresolved. This CDR3 has 13 amino acids. Looked up from germline, CDR1 is MNHEY and CDR2 is SVGAGI. Deletions cut 0 bases from V and 2 bases from J, with 5 bases between. The CDR3: CASSYSSAYEQYF. CDR3 in DNA: TGTGCCAGCAGTTACTCGAGTGCCTACGAGCAGTACTTC.

The chain joins TRBV19 to TRBJ2-7, with TRBD2 matching 9 bases. The CDR3 extends over 13 amino acids. From germline, CDR1 is LNHDA and CDR2 SQIVND (reference sequence). Trimming cost V 10 bases and J 1 base; bases outside gene matches: 5. The CDR3 DNA reads TGTGCCACCCGACTAGCGGCGTCCTACGAGCAGTACTTC. Translated: CATRLAASYEQYF. The entire variable domain, with the rest obtained from reference TRBV19 and TRBJ2-7, is as follows: DGGITQSPKYLFRKEGQNVTLSCEQNLNHDAMYWYRQDPGQGLRLIYYSQIVNDFQKGDIAEGYSVSREKKESFPLTVTSAQKNPTAFYLCATRLAASYEQYFGPGTRLTVT.

The gene calls are TRBV9 and TRBJ1-1; TRBD1 agrees at 9 bases. The V gene's germline CDR1 is SGDLS and CDR2 YYNGEE. This CDR3 comprises 17 residues. With V trimmed by 4 bases and J by 1 base, 11 bases remained unmatched. The DNA for the CDR3 is TGTGCCAGCAGCACAGTCCCGGGACAGGGAGGGAACACTGAAGCTTTCTTT. Its protein product is CASSTVPGQGGNTEAFF.

This clone was found a few times. The chain's CDR3 is CASSIWGLAGVGEQFF. The CDR3 nucleotides are TGTGCCAGTAGTATTTGGGGACTAGCGGGAGTCGGTGAGCAGTTCTTC. The chain has TRBV19 and TRBJ2-1; the match to TRBD2 covers 14 bases. The V gene end was trimmed by 3 bases and the J gene end by 9 bases; junction bases not matched to a gene: 7. The length of the CDR3 is 16 residues. CDR1 and CDR2 from the germline V gene are LNHDA and SQIVND (reference sequence).

J is TRBJ1-2 and V is TRBV6-5, with 7 bases matching TRBD1. This CDR3 is built from 14 residues. The trim removed 7 bases at V and 8 bases at J, leaving 13 bases unmatched. Germline CDR1 and CDR2: MNHEY and SVGAGI. The DNA of the CDR3 is TGTGCCAGCACTCCCAGGGGACAGTCAGGAGGCTACACCTTC. Protein: CASTPRGQSGGYTF.

This rearrangement joins TRBV11-2 to TRBJ2-7; 11 bases agree with TRBD2. This CDR3 is 14 amino acids long. V lost 5 bases and J lost 5; bases outside the gene matches: 5. The germline gives CDR1 SGHAT, CDR2 FQNNGV. CDR3 sequence: CASSTGLAGDEQYF. The CDR3 DNA sequence: TGTGCCAGCAGCACCGGACTAGCGGGTGACGAGCAGTACTTC.

The chain employs TRBV7-2 and TRBJ1-2, with TRBD1 as a possible D gene (6 bases). The germline V and J ends were trimmed by 5 bases and 5 bases, with 15 bases remaining between them. This CDR3 is built from 14 residues. CDR1 and CDR2 from the germline V gene are SGHTA and FQGNSA. The DNA for the CDR3 is TGTGCCAGCAGCGGTCGGACAGAAACGTATGGCTACACCTTC. It encodes CASSGRTETYGYTF.